The entry that follows covers one TCR beta chain sequence. Its specificity is unknown. This same CDR3 is encoded by further DNA sequences in the sample. The sample is drawn from a study of shared clonotypes between healthy human individuals. Germline values: CDR1 ENHRY, CDR2 SYGVKD. With 3 bases removed from V and 0 bases from J, the gap between germline ends came to 9 bases. The CDR3 is made up of 14 amino acids. Clones were read by immunoSEQ multiplex PCR, and TCRdb kept only the in-frame ones, dropping some. The table shows approximately 1.4 million clones, with nearly 99% occurring only once. Overall study findings and caveats: On the whole, naive subsets had larger estimated richness than memory subsets had. Around 4.9% of naive CD4 clonotypes were shared across a few donors.

The material sequenced was naive CD4+ T cells sorted from blood. The subset is: CD45RA+ positively selected. The origin of this receptor is a man aged 30 to 45 in good health. The gene calls are TRBV10-3 and TRBJ2-7; D perhaps matches TRBD2 (5 bases). The CDR3 DNA is TGTGCCATCAGTGAAGGTGGGAGCTCCTACGAGCAGTACTTC. It specifies CAISEGGSSYEQYF.